This TCR beta chain came from a study of OX40 agonist ivuxolimab in advanced cancers. Germline V CDR1 and CDR2: MRHNA, SNTAGT. This CDR3 has 17 residues. Trimming removed 8 bases from V and 4 bases from J; junction bases left unmatched: 17. Study conclusions and caveats: On average, CD8+ T cells had more expanded clones than CD4+.

For this clone: Its antigen remains unknown.

The method was immunoSEQ multiplex PCR; TCRdb's version includes in-frame clones alone and lacks a portion of them. The sample lists more than 45,000 clones, nearly 95% occurring once. The sequencing here drew on CD4+ or CD8+ T cells sorted from blood, taken in a trial of the OX40 agonist ivuxolimab. The chain employs TRBV6-4 and TRBJ1-2; the match to TRBD1 covers 9 bases. The TCR originated in an adult with an advanced solid tumor such as melanoma, head and neck, liver or kidney cancer. CDR3 DNA: TGTGCCAGCCATCGTAGGACAGGGGTGACAGGCAGCTATGGCTACACCTTC. This sequence encodes CASHRRTGVTGSYGYTF.